Each of the 15 T cell receptor beta chains below was sequenced from the same sample in a study of PD-1 blockade in classical Hodgkin lymphoma. Clones were read by immunoSEQ multiplex PCR, and TCRdb kept only the in-frame ones, dropping some. The sample lists tens of thousands of clones; more than 80% were seen once. The time point here: cycle 4 day 1 (C4D1), after six to seven weeks of nivolumab. Each patient relapsed following autologous stem cell transplantation, and prior brentuximab vedotin exposure differed. Researchers report purifying CD4+ T cells from thawed PBMCs by magnetic negative selection. Here the sequenced sample was CD4+ T cells from blood, taken before the fourth cycle of nivolumab. All receptors come from a human donor with classical Hodgkin lymphoma.

V and J are TRBV18 and TRBJ1-2; a weak D match, TRBD1 (5 bases). V lost 3 bases, J lost 2 bases, and 13 bases lay in between. The CDR3 has 15 amino acids. CDR1 and CDR2 (germline): KGHSH, LQKENI. The CDR3 region is CASSPDGGINYGYTF. Written as DNA, the CDR3 is TGTGCCAGCTCACCGGACGGGGGGATCAACTATGGCTACACCTTC.

The chain links TRBV30 to TRBJ1-5, with unresolved D. V was trimmed by 4 bases and J by 0 bases, leaving 10 bases between them. In germline, CDR1 is GTSNPN, CDR2 SVGIG (reference sequence). This CDR3 has 14 residues. Here the CDR3 DNA reads TGTGCCTGGATCCTGCGCGGTAGCAATCAGCCCCAGCATTTT. Its protein product is CAWILRGSNQPQHF.

The chain is built from TRBV11-2 and TRBJ2-3; D is possibly TRBD2 (6 bases). V lost 0 bases and J 10 bases, leaving 14 bases between the germline ends. There are 14 residues in the CDR3. Germline lookup yields CDR1 SGHAT and CDR2 FQNNGV. The CDR3 sequence is CASSLESLGGAQYF. CDR3 bases: TGTGCCAGCAGCTTAGAATCTCTCGGAGGGGCGCAGTATTTT.

CDR3 region: CASSPQPQHF. CDR3 nucleotides: TGTGCCAGCAGCCCCCAGCCCCAGCATTTT. The J gene is TRBJ1-5, the V gene TRBV6-5; D is undetermined. Trimming shortened V by 6 bases and J by 7 bases, and 4 bases separated the two germline ends. The CDR3 is made up of 10 amino acids. Germline-derived CDR1 and CDR2 are MNHEY and SVGAGI.

This chain connects TRBV30 to TRBJ2-1; 12 nucleotides match TRBD2. CDR1 and CDR2 (germline): GTSNPN, SVGIG (reference sequence). The junction had 15 bases not matched to a gene; V was cut back by 3 bases and J by 3 bases. The CDR3 runs 19 residues. The chain's CDR3 is CAWRPSSSLAGGLYNEQFF. The CDR3 DNA follows: TGTGCCTGGAGGCCATCCTCTTCCCTAGCGGGAGGGCTCTACAATGAGCAGTTCTTC.

This chain joins TRBV6-4 and TRBJ2-1; 10 bases match TRBD1. Germline V gene data show CDR1 as MRHNA and CDR2 as SNTAGT. The CDR3 is 15 residues long. With 8 bases clipped from V and 8 bases from J, the junction kept 12 bases outside the gene matches. In DNA, the CDR3 is TGTGCCAGCGGGGCAGGGACAGGGGAATCCGATGAGCAGTTCTTC. Its protein product is CASGAGTGESDEQFF.

The rearrangement joins TRBV19 to TRBJ2-2, with D hard to call. The CDR3 totals 15 residues. Germline-derived CDR1 and CDR2 are LNHDA and SQIVND (reference sequence). V was trimmed by 5 bases and J by 0 bases, leaving 10 bases between them. The CDR3 sequence: CASSLRHPNTGELFF. CDR3 DNA: TGTGCCAGTAGTCTCCGACACCCGAACACCGGGGAGCTGTTTTTT.

This clone was counted a few times. This rearrangement joins TRBV7-5 to TRBJ1-2. TRBV7-5 is recorded as a pseudogene. CDR3 size: 16 residues. The DNA for the CDR3 is TGTGTCAGAAGCTCCCCCCTCCCGGGGCAAGCTTATGGCTACACCTTC. This codes for CVRSSPLPGQAYGYTF.

V is TRBV5-1 and J is TRBJ2-5; 10 nucleotides match TRBD2. There are 13 residues in the CDR3. The junction had 2 bases not matched to a gene; V was cut back by 9 bases and J by 0 bases. Germline V gene data show CDR1 as SGHRS and CDR2 as YFSETQ. CDR3 protein: CATTSGNQETQYF. Written as DNA, the CDR3 is TGCGCCACCACTAGCGGGAACCAAGAGACCCAGTACTTC. Full variable domain (missing parts from reference TRBV5-1 and TRBJ2-5): KAGVTQTPRYLIKTRGQQVTLSCSPISGHRSVSWYQQTPGQGLQFLFEYFSETQRNKGNFPGRFSGRQFSNSRSEMNVSTLELGDSALYLCATTSGNQETQYFGPGTRLLVL.

This clone was detected a few times. The V and J genes are TRBV7-2 and TRBJ1-5; 7 nucleotides match TRBD1. The CDR3 loop spans 14 amino acids. The germline CDR1 and CDR2 sequences are SGHTA and FQGNSA. Losses at the gene ends were 4 bases for V and 4 bases for J; bases not matched to a gene: 4. The CDR3 is CASSSRQGNQPQHF. Written as DNA, the CDR3 is TGTGCCAGCAGCTCCCGACAGGGAAATCAGCCCCAGCATTTT. Supplemented by reference TRBV7-2 and TRBJ1-5, the full variable domain reads GAGVSQSPSNKVTEKGKDVELRCDPISGHTALYWYRQSLGQGLEFLIYFQGNSAPDKSGLPSDRFSAERTGGSVSTLTIQRTQQEDSAVYLCASSSRQGNQPQHFGDGTRLSIL.

The rearrangement uses TRBV6-6 and TRBJ1-5; D not resolved. V lost 7 bases and J 4 bases, leaving 11 bases between the germline ends. The CDR3 spans 13 residues. Germline CDR1 and CDR2: MNHNY and SVGAGI (reference sequence). The CDR3 DNA reads TGTGCCAGCAAAAAAACGACGAATCAGCCCCAGCATTTT. Amino acid sequence: CASKKTTNQPQHF.

The chain couples TRBV30 to TRBJ1-5; D is perhaps TRBD1 (5 bases). Deletions cut 8 bases from V and 11 bases from J, with 22 bases between. The CDR3 loop spans 13 amino acids. From germline, CDR1 is GTSNPN and CDR2 SVGIG (reference sequence). The CDR3 region is CATSIGDLGAQHF. CDR3 coding DNA: TGTGCCACGAGTATCGGGGACCTTGGAGCCCAGCATTTT.

The rearrangement links TRBV9 to TRBJ2-1, with 9 bases aligning to TRBD2. V gave up 0 bases and J gave up 9 bases; unmatched junction bases: 10. In germline, CDR1 is SGDLS, CDR2 YYNGEE. The CDR3 is 16 amino acids. CDR3 in amino acids: CASSVAERGAWREQFF. CDR3 DNA sequence: TGTGCCAGCAGCGTAGCCGAGCGGGGGGCTTGGCGTGAGCAGTTCTTC.

The chain employs TRBV19 and TRBJ1-5; D might be TRBD1 (5 bases). The CDR3 consists of 14 residues. Germline V gene lookup returns CDR1 LNHDA and CDR2 SQIVND (reference sequence). V lost 5 bases to trimming and J lost 6 bases, with 14 bases between them. CDR3 region: CASSESGPFQPQHF. CDR3 DNA sequence: TGTGCCAGTAGTGAGTCAGGGCCCTTTCAGCCCCAGCATTTT. Full variable domain (remainder filled in from reference TRBV19 and TRBJ1-5): DGGITQSPKYLFRKEGQNVTLSCEQNLNHDAMYWYRQDPGQGLRLIYYSQIVNDFQKGDIAEGYSVSREKKESFPLTVTSAQKNPTAFYLCASSESGPFQPQHFGDGTRLSIL.

This chain joins TRBV29-1 and TRBJ2-3; TRBD1 matches at 10 bases. The CDR3 is 15 amino acids. CDR1 and CDR2 from the germline V gene are SQVTM and ANQGSEA. The junction had 9 bases not matched to a gene; V was cut back by 7 bases and J by 2 bases. The CDR3 protein is CSARAGTGATDTQYF. The CDR3 DNA sequence: TGCAGCGCCAGAGCCGGGACAGGGGCCACAGATACGCAGTATTTT.